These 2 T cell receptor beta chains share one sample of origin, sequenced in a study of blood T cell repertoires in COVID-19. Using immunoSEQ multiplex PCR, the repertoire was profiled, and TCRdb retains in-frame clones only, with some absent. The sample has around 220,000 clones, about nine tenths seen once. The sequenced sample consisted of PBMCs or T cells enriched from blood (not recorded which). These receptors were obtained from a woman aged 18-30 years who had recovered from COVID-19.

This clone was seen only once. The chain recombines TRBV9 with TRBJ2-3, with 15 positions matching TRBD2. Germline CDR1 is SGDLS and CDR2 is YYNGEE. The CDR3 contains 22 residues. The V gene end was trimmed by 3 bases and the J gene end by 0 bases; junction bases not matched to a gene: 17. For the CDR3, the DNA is TGTGCCAGCAGCGCGAGCCTCACCCCAGGACTAGCGGGAGGGCCCAGCACAGATACGCAGTATTTT. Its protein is CASSASLTPGLAGGPSTDTQYF.

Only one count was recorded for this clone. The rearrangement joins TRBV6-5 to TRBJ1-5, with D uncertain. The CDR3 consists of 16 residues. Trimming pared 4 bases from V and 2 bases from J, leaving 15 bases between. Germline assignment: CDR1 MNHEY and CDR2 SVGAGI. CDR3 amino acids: CASSFPAHGGNQPQHF. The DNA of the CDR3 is TGTGCCAGCAGTTTCCCGGCCCACGGAGGCAATCAGCCCCAGCATTTT.